This T cell receptor beta chain originates from a study of glioma-infiltrating T cells after dendritic cell vaccination. Whole-study context: Monocyte-derived dendritic cells, cultured less than 9 days with IL-4 and GM-CSF, were pulsed with autologous tumor lysate.

The CDR3 sequence is 14 residues long. In germline, CDR1 is MNHNS, CDR2 SASEGT. The immunoSEQ assay amplified TCRB CDR3 from up to 2 ug DNA. Assay used: immunoSEQ multiplex PCR; TCRdb lists only in-frame clones, some missing. The sample has some 100,000 clones, about 85% seen once. Study outcomes and limitations: No direct clonality-survival link was found; a diverse polyclonal response may matter. The cohort had few patients with full blood and tumor sets.

Turning to this clone: Its antigen is unidentified.

The V call is TRBV6-1, the J call TRBJ1-4; 10 bases agree with TRBD1. The TCR comes from a human donor with glioblastoma. The material was blood, obtained before dendritic cell vaccination. The DNA for the CDR3 is TGTGCTTCGGGACAGGGGAGGACTAATGAAAAACTGTTTTTT. It yields the protein CASGQGRTNEKLFF.